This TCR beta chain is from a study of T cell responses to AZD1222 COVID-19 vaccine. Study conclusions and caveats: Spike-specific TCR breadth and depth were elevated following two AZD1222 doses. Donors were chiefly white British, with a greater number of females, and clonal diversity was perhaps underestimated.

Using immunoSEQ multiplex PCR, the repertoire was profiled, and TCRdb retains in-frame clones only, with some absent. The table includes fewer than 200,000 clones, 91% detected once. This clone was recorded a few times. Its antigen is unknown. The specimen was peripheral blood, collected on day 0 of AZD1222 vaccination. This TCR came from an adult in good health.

CDR3: CAWSPGQAGNTIYF. The CDR3 DNA reads as TGTGCCTGGAGCCCTGGACAGGCCGGAAACACCATATATTTT. This chain links TRBV30 with TRBJ1-3; 7 bases are a match to TRBD1. V gave up 3 bases and J gave up 4 bases; unmatched junction bases: 6. The CDR3 has 14 amino acids. CDR1 GTSNPN and CDR2 SVGIG come from the germline V gene (reference sequence).